This passage covers 3 T cell receptor beta chains from one sample sequenced in a study of T cell responses to AZD1222 COVID-19 vaccine. Data came from immunoSEQ multiplex PCR; TCRdb stores just in-frame clones and leaves some out. The sample lists approximately 67,000 clones; 84% were seen once. Sequenced material: peripheral blood, taken on day 0 of AZD1222 vaccination. Source of these receptors: an adult in good health.

V is TRBV19 and J is TRBJ1-6, with D perhaps TRBD1 (6 bases). The germline V gene encodes CDR1 LNHDA and CDR2 SQIVND (reference sequence). The length of the CDR3 is 16 residues. V lost 6 bases, J lost 8 bases, and 20 bases lay in between. DNA of the CDR3: TGTGCCAGTAGAAGGACAGCACAACAACCAGATTCACCCCTCCACTTT. This encodes CASRRTAQQPDSPLHF.

The J gene is TRBJ2-1, the V gene TRBV5-4; D gene ambiguous. The germline gives CDR1 SGHNT, CDR2 YYREEE (reference sequence). This CDR3 contains 16 residues. V lost 1 base, J lost 0 bases, and 11 bases lay in between. The DNA for the CDR3 is TGTGCCAGCAGCTTGTGGTCAGCGAGCTCCTACAATGAGCAGTTCTTC. This translates into CASSLWSASSYNEQFF.

This chain links TRBV6-5 with TRBJ1-6, with D perhaps TRBD1 (5 bases). CDR1 is MNHEY and CDR2 is SVGAGI in the germline V gene. V shed 9 bases and J shed 12 bases, with 21 bases lying between them. The CDR3 length is 14 residues. CDR3 residues: CASSAPGAPGPLHF. The DNA of the CDR3 is TGTGCCAGTAGCGCCCCCGGGGCTCCAGGACCCCTCCACTTT.